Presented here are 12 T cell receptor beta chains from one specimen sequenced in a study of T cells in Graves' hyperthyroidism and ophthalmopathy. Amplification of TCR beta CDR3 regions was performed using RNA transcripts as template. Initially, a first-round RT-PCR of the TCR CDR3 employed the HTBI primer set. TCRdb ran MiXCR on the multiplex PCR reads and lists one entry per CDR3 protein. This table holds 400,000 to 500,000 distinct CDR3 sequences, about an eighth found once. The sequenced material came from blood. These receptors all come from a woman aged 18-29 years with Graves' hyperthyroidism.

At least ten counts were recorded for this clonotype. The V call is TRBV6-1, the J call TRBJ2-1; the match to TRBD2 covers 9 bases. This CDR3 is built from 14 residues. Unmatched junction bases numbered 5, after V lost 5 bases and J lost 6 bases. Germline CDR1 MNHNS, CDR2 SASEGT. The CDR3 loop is CASSPGTSLNEQFF. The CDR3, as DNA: TGTGCCAGCAGTCCCGGGACTAGCCTCAATGAGCAGTTCTTC.

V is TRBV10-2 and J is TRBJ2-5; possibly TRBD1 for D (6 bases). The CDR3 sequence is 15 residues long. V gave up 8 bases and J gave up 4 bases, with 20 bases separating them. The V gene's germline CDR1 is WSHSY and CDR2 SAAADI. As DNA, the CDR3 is TGCGCCAGCCGTAAGGGAACAGGGCGTGGAGAGACCCAGTACTTC. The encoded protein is CASRKGTGRGETQYF.

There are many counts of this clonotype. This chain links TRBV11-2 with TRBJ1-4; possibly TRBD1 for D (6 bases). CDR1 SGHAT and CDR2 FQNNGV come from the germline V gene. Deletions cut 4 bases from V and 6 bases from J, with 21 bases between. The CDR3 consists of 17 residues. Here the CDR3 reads CASSSYRGHQGDEKLFF. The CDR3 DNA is TGTGCCAGCAGCTCATACCGGGGACATCAAGGCGATGAAAAACTGTTTTTT.

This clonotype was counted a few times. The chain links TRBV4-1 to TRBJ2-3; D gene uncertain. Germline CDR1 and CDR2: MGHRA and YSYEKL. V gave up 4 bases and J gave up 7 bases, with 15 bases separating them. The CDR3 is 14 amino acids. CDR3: CASSRWARGYTQYF. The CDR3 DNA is TGCGCCAGCAGCCGCTGGGCCCGAGGATATACGCAGTATTTT.

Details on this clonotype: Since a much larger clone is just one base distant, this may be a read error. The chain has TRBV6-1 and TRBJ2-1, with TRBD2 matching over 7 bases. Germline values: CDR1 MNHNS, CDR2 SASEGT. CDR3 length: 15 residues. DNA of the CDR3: TGTGCCAGCAGTGGCGGACTAGAGACGGTGTATGATCAGTTCTTC. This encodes CASSGGLETVYDQFF.

CDR3 amino acids: CASSKGDTGELFF. CDR3 DNA: TGTGCCAGCAGCAAGGGGGACACCGGGGAGCTGTTTTTT. The V and J genes are TRBV11-2 and TRBJ2-2, with D perhaps matching TRBD1 (6 bases). The CDR3 length is 13 residues. Trimming stripped 5 bases from V and 3 bases from J, with 7 bases between. The V gene's germline CDR1 is SGHAT and CDR2 FQNNGV.

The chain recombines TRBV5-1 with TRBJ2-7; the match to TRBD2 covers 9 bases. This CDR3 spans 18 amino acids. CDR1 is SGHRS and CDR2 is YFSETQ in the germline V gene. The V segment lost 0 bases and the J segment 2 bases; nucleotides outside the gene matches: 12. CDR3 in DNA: TGCGCCAGCAGCTTGGCACGCGGGAGGGCCGTCTTGCCCTACGAGCAGTACGTC. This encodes CASSLARGRAVLPYEQYV.

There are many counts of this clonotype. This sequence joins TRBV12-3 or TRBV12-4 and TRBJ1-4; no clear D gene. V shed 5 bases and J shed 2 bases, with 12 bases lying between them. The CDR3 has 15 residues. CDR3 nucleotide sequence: TGTGCCAGCAGTGTGGACGTGGTCACTAATGAAAAACTGTTTTTT. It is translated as CASSVDVVTNEKLFF.

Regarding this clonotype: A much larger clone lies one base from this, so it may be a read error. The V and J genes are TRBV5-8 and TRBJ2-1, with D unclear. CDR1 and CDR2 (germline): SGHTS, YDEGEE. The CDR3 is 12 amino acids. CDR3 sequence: CVSSLVRHEQFF. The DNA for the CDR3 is TGTGTCAGCAGCTTGGTGCGGCATGAGCAGTTCTTC.

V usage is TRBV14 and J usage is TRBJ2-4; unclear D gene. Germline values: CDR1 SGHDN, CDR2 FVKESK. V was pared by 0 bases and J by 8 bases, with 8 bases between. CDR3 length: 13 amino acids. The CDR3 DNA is TGTGCCAGCAGCCAAGAGATGCGAGACATTCAGTACTTC. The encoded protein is CASSQEMRDIQYF. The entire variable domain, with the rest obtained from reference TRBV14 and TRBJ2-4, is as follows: EAGVTQFPSHSVIEKGQTVTLRCDPISGHDNLYWYRRVMGKEIKFLLHFVKESKQDESGMPNNRFLAERTGGTYSTLKVQPAELEDSGVYFCASSQEMRDIQYFGAGTRLSVL.

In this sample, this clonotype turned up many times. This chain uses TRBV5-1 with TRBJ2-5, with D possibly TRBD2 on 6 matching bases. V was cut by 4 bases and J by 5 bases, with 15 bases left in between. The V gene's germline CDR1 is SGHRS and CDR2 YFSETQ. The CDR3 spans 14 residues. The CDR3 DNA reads TGCGCCAGCAGCCCCGGGGGAGCAAGCGAGACCCAGTACTTC. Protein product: CASSPGGASETQYF.

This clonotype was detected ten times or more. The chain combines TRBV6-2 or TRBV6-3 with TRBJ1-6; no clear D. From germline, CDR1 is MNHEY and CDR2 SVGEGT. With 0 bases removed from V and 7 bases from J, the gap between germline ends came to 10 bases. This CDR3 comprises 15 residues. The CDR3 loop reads CASSYSRSLNSPLHF. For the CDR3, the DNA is TGTGCCAGCAGTTACTCGAGGAGCCTAAATTCACCCCTCCACTTT.